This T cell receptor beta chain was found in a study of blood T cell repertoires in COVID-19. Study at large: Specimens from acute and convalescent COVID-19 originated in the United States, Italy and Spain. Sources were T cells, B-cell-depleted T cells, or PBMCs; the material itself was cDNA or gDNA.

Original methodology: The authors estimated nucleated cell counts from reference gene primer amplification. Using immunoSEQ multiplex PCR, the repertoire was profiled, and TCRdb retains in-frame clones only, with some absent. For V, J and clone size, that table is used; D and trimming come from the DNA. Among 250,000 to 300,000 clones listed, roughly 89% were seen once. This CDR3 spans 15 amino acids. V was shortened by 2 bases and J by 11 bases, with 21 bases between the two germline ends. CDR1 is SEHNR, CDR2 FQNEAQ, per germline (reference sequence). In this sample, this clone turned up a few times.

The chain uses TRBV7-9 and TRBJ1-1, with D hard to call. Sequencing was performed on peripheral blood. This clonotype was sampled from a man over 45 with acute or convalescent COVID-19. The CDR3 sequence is CASSLFPGLLPLAFF. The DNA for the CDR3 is TGTGCCAGCAGCTTATTCCCGGGGTTACTACCCCTGGCTTTCTTT.